This T cell receptor beta chain is from a study of shared clonotypes between healthy human individuals. Generated by immunoSEQ multiplex PCR, the TCRdb table keeps only in-frame clones and is missing some. This sample carries around 2.3 million clones, approximately 96% of them seen once, and the ten largest clones take over 0.1%. The CDR3 is made up of 16 amino acids. The specimen sequenced was naive CD4+ T cells sorted from blood. As for subset: CD45RA+ positively selected. This receptor was obtained from a man younger than 35 in good health. The chain couples TRBV1 to TRBJ1-5; the table's D call, TRBD1, has no DNA check behind it. TRBV1 is an annotated pseudogene. The CDR3 protein is CTSSHWTGDVGQPQHF. CDR3 DNA sequence: TGCACCAGCAGCCACTGGACAGGGGACGTTGGGCAGCCCCAGCATTTT.